Shown below are 24 T cell receptor beta chains from a single sample sequenced in a study of graft-versus-host responses after intestinal transplantation. Profiling relied on immunoSEQ multiplex PCR, and the TCRdb table lists in-frame clones only, not all of them. This repertoire shows tens of thousands of clones, less than 95% found once; its top ten account for roughly 1.3%. For these receptors, no antigen is known. Source: unstimulated CD8+ T cells sorted from spleen or lymph node cells, taken before intestinal transplant. These TCRs come from a human donor who received an intestinal transplant.

V and J are TRBV27 and TRBJ1-3, with D hard to call. The CDR3 contains 11 residues. The germline gives CDR1 MNHEY, CDR2 SMNVEV (reference sequence). V lost 11 bases, J lost 0 bases, and 5 bases lay in between. CDR3 sequence reads: CAVLSGNTIYF. DNA of the CDR3: TGTGCCGTCCTCTCTGGAAACACCATATATTTT.

The chain uses TRBV5-6 and TRBJ2-5; weak D call: TRBD1 (6 bases). The CDR3 length is 12 residues. V shed 3 bases and J shed 5 bases, with 8 bases lying between them. CDR1 is SGHDT and CDR2 is YYEEEE in the germline V gene. CDR3 region: CASSWGPETQYF. For the CDR3, the DNA is TGTGCCAGCAGCTGGGGGCCCGAGACCCAGTACTTC. Based on the CDR3 plus reference TRBV5-6 and TRBJ2-5, the full variable domain is DAGVTQSPTHLIKTRGQQVTLRCSPKSGHDTVSWYQQALGQGPQFIFQYYEEEERQRGNFPDRFSGHQFPNYSSELNVNALLLGDSALYLCASSWGPETQYFGPGTRLLVL.

The chain recombines TRBV7-9 with TRBJ2-7; tentatively, D is TRBD2 (5 bases). The germline V and J ends were trimmed by 2 bases and 0 bases, with 11 bases remaining between them. This CDR3 has 15 amino acids. Germline V gene sequence: CDR1 SEHNR, CDR2 FQNEAQ (reference sequence). DNA for the CDR3: TGTGCCAGCAGCTTAAGCCTAGGGAGCTCCTACGAGCAGTACTTC. This codes for CASSLSLGSSYEQYF.

This clone came up once. The chain joins TRBV11-2 to TRBJ2-1; tentative D call: TRBD1 (6 bases). The CDR3 extends over 16 amino acids. Trimming took off 5 bases at V and 1 base at J, with 15 bases between the two ends. In germline, CDR1 is SGHAT, CDR2 FQNNGV. CDR3 in DNA: TGTGCCAGCAGCATTAGGGACAAACGTTCCTACAATGAGCAGTTCTTC. Its protein product is CASSIRDKRSYNEQFF.

The chain recombines TRBV5-8 with TRBJ1-1, with D possibly being TRBD1 (5 bases). CDR1 and CDR2 (germline): SGHTS, YDEGEE. The CDR3 extends over 15 amino acids. The V and J ends lost 4 bases and 3 bases respectively, with 16 bases between them. DNA of the CDR3: TGTGCCAGCAGCCGAGAGTTCGGGGGAGACACTGAAGCTTTCTTT. This gives the protein CASSREFGGDTEAFF.

This chain uses TRBV2 with TRBJ2-7; 10 bases align to TRBD2. V trimming: 4 bases; J trimming: 3 bases; junction bases outside the gene matches: 6. The CDR3 spans 15 residues. CDR1 and CDR2 from the germline V gene are SNHLY and FYNNEI. The CDR3 DNA sequence: TGTGCCAGCAGTGTGGGTAGCGGGGGGATCTACGAGCAGTACTTC. Protein: CASSVGSGGIYEQYF.

This sequence joins TRBV10-2 and TRBJ2-2, with D perhaps TRBD1 (6 bases). CDR1 and CDR2 from the germline V gene are WSHSY and SAAADI. V lost 5 bases and J lost 0, with 10 bases in between. This CDR3 comprises 15 residues. In DNA, the CDR3 is TGCGCCAGCAGTCGGACAGCAACGAACACCGGGGAGCTGTTTTTT. Translating gives CASSRTATNTGELFF.

This chain joins TRBV10-1 and TRBJ2-3, with 13 bases identical to TRBD2. CDR3 length: 18 residues. CDR1 WNHNN and CDR2 SYGVQD come from the germline V gene (reference sequence). V lost 2 bases and J lost 6; bases outside the gene matches: 11. In DNA form, the CDR3 reads TGCGCCAGCAGTGAGAGGACTAGCGGGGGCTTGTACGGGGATACGCAGTATTTT. Translation: CASSERTSGGLYGDTQYF.

V is TRBV7-9 and J is TRBJ1-1, with 8 bases fitting TRBD1. The CDR3 covers 15 residues. With V trimmed by 5 bases and J by 4 bases, 9 bases remained unmatched. From germline, CDR1 is SEHNR and CDR2 FQNEAQ (reference sequence). The CDR3 region has the DNA TGTGCCAGCAGCACGGACAGGGACCTGGTCACTGAAGCTTTCTTT. Amino acids: CASSTDRDLVTEAFF.

This chain connects TRBV27 to TRBJ2-7; TRBD1 might be the D (5 bases). This CDR3 has 13 residues. The V end lost 3 bases, the J end lost 2 bases, and 8 bases lay between the germline ends. From germline, CDR1 is MNHEY and CDR2 SMNVEV (reference sequence). CDR3 sequence: CASSFVGAYEQYF. The CDR3 DNA follows: TGTGCCAGCAGTTTTGTAGGGGCCTACGAGCAGTACTTC.

This chain joins TRBV9 and TRBJ1-2; TRBD1 matches at 8 bases. CDR3 length: 16 residues. CDR1 and CDR2 from the germline V gene are SGDLS and YYNGEE. V lost 0 bases, J lost 8 bases, and 12 bases stayed unmatched. In DNA, the CDR3 is TGTGCCAGCAGCGTAGGGGACCTAGACAGGGGAAGCGGCTACACCTTC. Its protein is CASSVGDLDRGSGYTF. The full variable domain, completed using reference TRBV9 and TRBJ1-2, is DSGVTQTPKHLITATGQRVTLRCSPRSGDLSVYWYQQSLDQGLQFLIQYYNGEERAKGNILERFSAQQFPDLHSELNLSSLELGDSALYFCASSVGDLDRGSGYTFGSGTRLTVV.

This clone came up once. The rearrangement links TRBV19 to TRBJ2-1, with a possible D match to TRBD2 (6 bases). The CDR3 has 18 amino acids. CDR1 is LNHDA and CDR2 is SQIVND in the germline V gene (reference sequence). Trimming took 3 bases from V and 0 from J, leaving 18 bases between them. CDR3 in DNA: TGTGCCAGTAGTATCAACGCAGGGTGGGGGGACTCCTACAATGAGCAGTTCTTC. Amino acid sequence: CASSINAGWGDSYNEQFF.

The rearrangement uses TRBV20-1 and TRBJ2-1, with unresolved D. CDR3 length: 11 amino acids. Germline CDR1 is DFQATT and CDR2 is SNEGSKA (reference sequence). Trimming took 6 bases from V and 2 from J, leaving 5 bases between them. CDR3 coding DNA: TGCAGTGCCCCCGCCTACAATGAGCAGTTCTTC. Protein product: CSAPAYNEQFF.

The chain carries TRBV5-6 and TRBJ1-4; 8 positions agree with TRBD1. The V gene's germline CDR1 is SGHDT and CDR2 YYEEEE. V was pared by 4 bases and J by 7 bases, with 18 bases of the junction left unmatched. The CDR3 extends over 18 amino acids. The CDR3 DNA follows: TGTGCCAGCAGCCGAGACAGGGGAGGGAGTTTAGTTGCTGAAAAACTGTTTTTT. Translation: CASSRDRGGSLVAEKLFF. Supplemented by reference TRBV5-6 and TRBJ1-4, the full variable domain reads DAGVTQSPTHLIKTRGQQVTLRCSPKSGHDTVSWYQQALGQGPQFIFQYYEEEERQRGNFPDRFSGHQFPNYSSELNVNALLLGDSALYLCASSRDRGGSLVAEKLFFGSGTQLSVL.

V and J are TRBV6-1 and TRBJ2-2; TRBD1 aligns across 9 bases. CDR1 MNHNS and CDR2 SASEGT come from the germline V gene. V shed 7 bases, J shed 3 bases, and the junction held 6 bases outside the gene matches. CDR3 size: 15 residues. The CDR3 DNA reads as TGTGCCAGCATCACAGGGGGCACCGACACCGGGGAGCTGTTTTTT. It codes for CASITGGTDTGELFF.

V is TRBV5-5 and J is TRBJ2-7; 7 bases line up with TRBD2. The CDR3 sequence is 13 residues long. The junction had 3 bases not matched to a gene; V was cut back by 4 bases and J by 2 bases. Germline V gene sequence: CDR1 SGHKS, CDR2 YYEKEE (reference sequence). The CDR3 reads CASSGGVTYEQYF. The CDR3, as DNA: TGTGCCAGCAGCGGGGGGGTGACCTACGAGCAGTACTTC. Based on the CDR3 plus reference TRBV5-5 and TRBJ2-7, the full variable domain is DAGVTQSPTHLIKTRGQQVTLRCSPISGHKSVSWYQQVLGQGPQFIFQYYEKEERGRGNFPDRFSARQFPNYSSELNVNALLLGDSALYLCASSGGVTYEQYFGPGTRLTVT.

This clone was recorded only once. The J gene is TRBJ1-3, the V gene TRBV25-1, with D unresolved. This CDR3 has 15 residues. Trimming took 1 base from V and 6 from J, leaving 13 bases between them. CDR1 is MGHDK, CDR2 SYGVNS, per germline. The CDR3 loop reads CASSELIGGENTIYF. The DNA of the CDR3 is TGTGCCAGCAGTGAATTAATAGGCGGGGAAAACACCATATATTTT.

This rearrangement joins TRBV5-4 to TRBJ1-1, with D perhaps TRBD1 (5 bases). CDR1 is SGHNT and CDR2 is YYREEE in the germline V gene (reference sequence). This CDR3 spans 11 amino acids. Deletions cut 6 bases from V and 6 bases from J, with 9 bases between. The CDR3 bases are TGTGCCAGCACCCCAGGGTCTGAAGCTTTCTTT. It yields the protein CASTPGSEAFF.

This clone was recorded a few times. J is TRBJ1-1 and V is TRBV5-6, with 7 bases fitting TRBD1. Germline CDR1 SGHDT, CDR2 YYEEEE. The CDR3 is made up of 16 amino acids. The junction had 10 bases not matched to a gene; V was cut back by 4 bases and J by 1 base. The CDR3: CASSPRQGWENTEAFF. The DNA of the CDR3 is TGTGCCAGCAGCCCGAGACAGGGATGGGAGAACACTGAAGCTTTCTTT.

This chain connects TRBV5-1 to TRBJ2-5, with 9 bases matching TRBD1. The CDR3 is 15 amino acids. Germline V gene sequence: CDR1 SGHRS, CDR2 YFSETQ. J lost 5 bases, V lost 3 bases, and 8 bases had no gene match. The CDR3 DNA reads as TGCGCCAGCAGCTATACTACAGGGGGCTGGGAGACCCAGTACTTC. Its protein is CASSYTTGGWETQYF.

The chain is built from TRBV9 and TRBJ2-7, with 10 bases aligning to TRBD1. The CDR3 extends over 15 amino acids. V lost 3 bases and J lost 2; bases outside the gene matches: 5. CDR1 is SGDLS, CDR2 YYNGEE, per germline. DNA of the CDR3: TGTGCCAGCAGCGGACGGGACAGGGGCGCCTACGAGCAGTACTTC. Its protein is CASSGRDRGAYEQYF.

As DNA, the CDR3 is TGTGCCACCTCTGTAGCGGGGGGCCCCTACAATGAGCAGTTCTTC. It codes for CATSVAGGPYNEQFF. The J gene is TRBJ2-1, the V gene TRBV2; 10 bases agree with TRBD2. Losses at the gene ends were 10 bases for V and 2 bases for J; bases not matched to a gene: 8. Germline CDR1 SNHLY, CDR2 FYNNEI. The CDR3 has 15 residues.

CDR3: CATSRDPGAGFEQFF. The CDR3 nucleotides read TGTGCCACCAGCAGAGATCCAGGGGCAGGGTTTGAGCAGTTCTTC. J is TRBJ2-1 and V is TRBV15; tentative D call: TRBD1 (6 bases). The germline V and J ends were trimmed by 0 bases and 9 bases, with 15 bases remaining between them. The V gene's germline CDR1 is LNHNV and CDR2 YYDKDF (reference sequence). The CDR3 totals 15 residues.

This clone showed up just a few times. This chain's CDR3 is CASSLWSGGAQGEKLFF. CDR3 nucleotides: TGTGCCAGCAGCTTATGGTCAGGGGGCGCCCAGGGTGAAAAACTGTTTTTT. V usage is TRBV5-5 and J usage is TRBJ1-4; TRBD1 matches 8 bases. The CDR3 length is 17 residues. With 2 bases clipped from V and 7 bases from J, the junction kept 13 bases outside the gene matches. CDR1 is SGHKS, CDR2 YYEKEE, per germline (reference sequence).